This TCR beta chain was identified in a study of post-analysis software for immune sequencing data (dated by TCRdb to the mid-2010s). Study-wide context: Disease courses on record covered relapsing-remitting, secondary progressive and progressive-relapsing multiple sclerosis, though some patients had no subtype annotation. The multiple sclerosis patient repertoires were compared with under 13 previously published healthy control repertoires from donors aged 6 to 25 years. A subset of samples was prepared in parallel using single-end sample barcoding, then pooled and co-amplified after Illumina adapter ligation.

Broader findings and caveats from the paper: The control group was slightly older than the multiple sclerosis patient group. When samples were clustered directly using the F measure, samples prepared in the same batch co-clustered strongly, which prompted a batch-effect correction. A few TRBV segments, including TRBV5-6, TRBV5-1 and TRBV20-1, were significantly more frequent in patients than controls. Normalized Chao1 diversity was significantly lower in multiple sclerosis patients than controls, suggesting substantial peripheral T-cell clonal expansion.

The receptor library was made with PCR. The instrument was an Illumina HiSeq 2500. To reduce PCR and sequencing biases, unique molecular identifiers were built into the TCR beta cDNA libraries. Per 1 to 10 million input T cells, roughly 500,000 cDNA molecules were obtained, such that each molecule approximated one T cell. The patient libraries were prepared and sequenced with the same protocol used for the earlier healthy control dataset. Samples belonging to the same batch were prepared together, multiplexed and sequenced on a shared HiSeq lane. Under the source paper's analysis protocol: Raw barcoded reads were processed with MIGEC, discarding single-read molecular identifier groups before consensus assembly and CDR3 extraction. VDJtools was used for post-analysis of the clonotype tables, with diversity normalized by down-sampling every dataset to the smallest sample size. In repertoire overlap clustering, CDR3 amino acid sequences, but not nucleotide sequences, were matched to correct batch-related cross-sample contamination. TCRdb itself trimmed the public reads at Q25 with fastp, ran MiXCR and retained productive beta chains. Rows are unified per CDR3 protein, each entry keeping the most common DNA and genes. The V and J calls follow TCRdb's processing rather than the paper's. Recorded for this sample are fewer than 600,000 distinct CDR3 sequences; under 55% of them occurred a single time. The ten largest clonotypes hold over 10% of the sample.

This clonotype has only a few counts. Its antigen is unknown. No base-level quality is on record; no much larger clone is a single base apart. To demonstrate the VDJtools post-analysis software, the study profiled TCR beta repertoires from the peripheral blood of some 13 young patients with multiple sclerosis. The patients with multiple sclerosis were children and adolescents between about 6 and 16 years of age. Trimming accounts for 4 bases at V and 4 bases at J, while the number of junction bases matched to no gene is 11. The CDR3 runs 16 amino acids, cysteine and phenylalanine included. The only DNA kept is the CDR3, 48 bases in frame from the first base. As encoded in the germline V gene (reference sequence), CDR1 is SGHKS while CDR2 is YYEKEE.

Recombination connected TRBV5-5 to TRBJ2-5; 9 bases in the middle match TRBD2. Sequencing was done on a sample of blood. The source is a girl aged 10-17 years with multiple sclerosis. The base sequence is TGTGCCAGCAGCCAGTTGACTAGCGGACAAGGAGAGACCCAGTACTTC. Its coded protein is CASSQLTSGQGETQYF. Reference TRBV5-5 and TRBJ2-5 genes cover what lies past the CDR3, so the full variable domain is DAGVTQSPTHLIKTRGQQVTLRCSPISGHKSVSWYQQVLGQGPQFIFQYYEKEERGRGNFPDRFSARQFPNYSSELNVNALLLGDSALYLCASSQLTSGQGETQYFGPGTRLLVL.